A selection of T cell receptor beta chains follows, all from one sample in a study of shared clonotypes between healthy human individuals. Sequencing was performed with immunoSEQ multiplex PCR; in TCRdb, only in-frame clones are kept and a portion is missing. The data show about 120,000 clones, with about 63% seen just once and around 25% held by the top ten. What was sequenced was memory CD8+ T cells sorted from blood. These receptors originate from a woman in her 30s in good health. CDR3s include the opening cysteine and the closing phenylalanine or tryptophan. A D gene is named only where the DNA matches it firmly. Rows give clone size only sometimes, using once, few, many, or a class for an expanded clone.

TRBV5-1	TRBJ2-3	NA	NA	TGCGCCAGCAGCATCCACGGTGGCATCATCACAGATACGCAGTATTTT	CASSIHGGIITDTQYF
TRBV5-6	TRBJ1-1	NA	NA	TGTGCCAGCAGCTTAGGCAGCTACACTGAAGCTTTCTTT	CASSLGSYTEAFF
TRBV9	TRBJ2-7	NA	NA	TGTGCCAGCAGCGTAGATCTGTTGGGTTGGGGCGAGCAGTACTTC	CASSVDLLGWGEQYF
TRBV5-4	TRBJ2-3	once	TRBD2	TGTGCCAGCAGCTTGGGAACTGGAGCGGGAGGGCCAGATACGCAGTATTTT	CASSLGTGAGGPDTQYF
TRBV5-1	TRBJ2-1	few	TRBD2	TGCGCCAGCAGCTTGGCGACTAGCGGCTACAATGAGCAGTTCTTC	CASSLATSGYNEQFF
TRBV5-1	TRBJ2-7	NA	NA	TGCGCCAGCAGCTTTAATGACAGGAATGACGAGCAGTACTTC	CASSFNDRNDEQYF
TRBV5-1	TRBJ2-7	once	TRBD2	TGCGCCAGCAGCTTTACTATAGCGGGATCCTACGAGCAGTACTTC	CASSFTIAGSYEQYF
TRBV4-1	TRBJ2-7	NA	TRBD2	TGCGCCAGCAGCCAATTAGCGGGAGGGTCCTACGAGCAGTACTTC	CASSQLAGGSYEQYF
TRBV5-1	TRBJ1-1	few	TRBD1	TGCGCCAGCAGCAGCCCAGGGGGGTACACTGAAGCTTTCTTT	CASSSPGGYTEAFF
TRBV27	TRBJ1-2	NA	NA	TGTGCCAGCAGCAGCAAGGACAGTTACTATGGCTACACCTTC	CASSSKDSYYGYTF
TRBV10-3	TRBJ2-1	NA	TRBD1	TGTGCCATCAGCGGGACAGGGGCCTACAATGAGCAGTTCTTC	CAISGTGAYNEQFF
TRBV30	TRBJ1-2	NA	NA	TGTGCCTGGCAGCCTCCTACAGGGCACTATGGCTACACCTTC	CAWQPPTGHYGYTF
TRBV7-8	TRBJ1-4	once	NA	TGTGCCAGCAGCCTCGTCATAGTGGGGAAACTGTTTTTT	CASSLVIVGKLFF
TRBV4-1	TRBJ2-7	NA	NA	TGCGCCAGCAGCCCGTCGTTCGGGTTACCTACCTACGAGCAGTACTTC	CASSPSFGLPTYEQYF
TRBV5-1	TRBJ1-1	NA	NA	TGCGCCAGCAGCCGTCAGGGACGAAACACTGAAGCTTTCTTT	CASSRQGRNTEAFF
TRBV6-4	TRBJ2-7	NA	NA	TGTGCCAGCAGTGAAGAAGGAGGTGGGTACTACGAGCAGTACTTC	CASSEEGGGYYEQYF
TRBV6-5	TRBJ2-1	few	TRBD1	TGTGCCAGCAGCTTCGGGACAGGGGAGGGGAATGAGCAGTTCTTC	CASSFGTGEGNEQFF
TRBV29-1	TRBJ2-5	NA	NA	TGCAGCGTTGATTCGGGCCGCGAGACCCAGTACTTC	CSVDSGRETQYF
TRBV29-1	TRBJ1-1	few	NA	TGCAGCGTCCGGGGAAGAATGGAGAACACTGAAGCTTTCTTT	CSVRGRMENTEAFF
TRBV5-6	TRBJ2-7	NA	NA	TGTGCCAGCAGCTTACCCCACCGGGGCGCTCCCTACGAGCAGTACTTC	CASSLPHRGAPYEQYF
TRBV27	TRBJ2-7	many	NA	TGTGCCAGCAGTTTGCTGTCGAGGCAGAGCTCCTACGAGCAGTACTTC	CASSLLSRQSSYEQYF
TRBV28	TRBJ2-1	NA	TRBD1	TGTGCCAGCATCCGGGACAGGGTGTACAATGAGCAGTTCTTC	CASIRDRVYNEQFF
TRBV18	TRBJ2-3	once	TRBD1	TGTGCCAGCTCACCAGTCCCGGGACAGGGGAAGCATACGCAGTATTTT	CASSPVPGQGKHTQYF
TRBV13	TRBJ1-2	NA	TRBD1	TGTGCCAGCAGCCCAAGGCCGGACAGGGGCTTGAACTATGGCTACACCTTC	CASSPRPDRGLNYGYTF
TRBV27	TRBJ2-7	NA	TRBD1	TGTGCCAGCAGTCCCCGGACAGGGGTGAGCGAGCAGTACTTC	CASSPRTGVSEQYF
TRBV6-1	TRBJ1-3	NA	NA	TGTGCCAGCAGTGGAGGGGGACAAGTTGACACCATATATTTT	CASSGGGQVDTIYF
TRBV2	TRBJ2-2	many	NA	TGTGCCAGCAGAACTCCGGGGAACACCGGGGAGCTGTTTTTT	CASRTPGNTGELFF
TRBV29-1	TRBJ1-2	few	NA	TGCAGCATAGTCGAAGCCTATGGCTACACCTTC	CSIVEAYGYTF
TRBV7-4	TRBJ2-1	once	TRBD2	TGTGCCAGCAGGAGACGACTAGCGGGAGGTAATGAGCAGTTCTTC	CASRRRLAGGNEQFF
TRBV27	TRBJ2-3	NA	NA	TGTGCCACGGGGAGGGGGAACACTTGGGCAGATACGCAGTATTTT	CATGRGNTWADTQYF
TRBV19	TRBJ2-7	many	NA	TGTGCCAGTATCGGGGGAGTATCCGAGCAGTACTTC	CASIGGVSEQYF
TRBV19	TRBJ2-2	few	NA	TGTGCCAGTAGTATCGGATCGAACACCGGGGAGCTGTTTTTT	CASSIGSNTGELFF
TRBV13	TRBJ2-7	NA	NA	TGTGCCAGCAGCCAAGCTGGGGGGCCCGAGCAGTACTTC	CASSQAGGPEQYF
TRBV12-2	TRBJ2-1	few	NA	TGTGCAAGCGGGTTCAGCTCCTACAATGAGCAGTTCTTC	CASGFSSYNEQFF
TRBV6-9	TRBJ1-1	NA	NA	TGTGCCAGCAGTTCCGGTCGTAGCTTGAACACTGAAGCTTTCTTT	CASSSGRSLNTEAFF
TRBV29-1	TRBJ2-3	NA	NA	TGCAGCGTTGACGCAGGTGGCACAGATACGCAGTATTTT	CSVDAGGTDTQYF
TRBV18	TRBJ1-3	NA	NA	TGTGCCAGCTCACCCGTTGATGGGAGATCCTCTGGAAACACCATATATTTT	CASSPVDGRSSGNTIYF
TRBV2	TRBJ2-1	once	TRBD2	TGTGCCAGCAGGACGGGGGGGACTAGCGTTTTCCATGAGCAGTTCTTC	CASRTGGTSVFHEQFF